A selection of T cell receptor beta chains follows, all from one sample in a study of PD-L1 blockade in urothelial cancer. Measured with immunoSEQ multiplex PCR; TCRdb has only the in-frame clones, and not every one. The table records approximately 47,000 clones, approximately 80% of them present only once. The material was PBMCs, obtained around atezolizumab (anti-PD-L1) treatment. The source is a man between 65 and 79 years old with urothelial cancer. CDR3s include the opening cysteine and the closing phenylalanine or tryptophan. The D gene is left open where the match is weak. Expanded clones get a size class; other rows say once, few or many, or leave the size out.

d_gene	j_gene	v_gene	abundance	CDR3nt	CDR3aa
NA	TRBJ1-2	TRBV18	NA	TGTGCCAGCCTCCTTACCGGCGGGGGACGGGGCTACACCTTC	CASLLTGGGRGYTF
NA	TRBJ2-5	TRBV29-1	NA	TGCAGCGTTGACTTGGAGACCCAGTACTTC	CSVDLETQYF
TRBD2	TRBJ2-1	TRBV15	once	TGTGCCACCAGCAGAGATCTAGCGGGTTACAATGAGCAGTTCTTC	CATSRDLAGYNEQFF
NA	TRBJ2-1	TRBV30	few	TGTGCCTGGACGGGGGGCCTGGCGGGGAATGAGCAGTTCTTC	CAWTGGLAGNEQFF
NA	TRBJ1-5	TRBV10-3	once	TGTGCCATCAATGGACAAGGGGGGGAAGAGCCCCAGCATTTT	CAINGQGGEEPQHF
NA	TRBJ2-7	TRBV28	NA	TGTGCCAGCAGTTCGCCGCAGGGATCCCCCCTCGCGCACTTC	CASSSPQGSPLAHF
NA	TRBJ2-4	TRBV7-9	NA	TGTGCCAGCAGCTTATCGGGGGAGGACATTCAGTACTTC	CASSLSGEDIQYF
NA	TRBJ2-5	TRBV28	once	TGTGCCAGCAGCTTGCTAGATGCGACCCAGTACTTC	CASSLLDATQYF
TRBD1	TRBJ2-7	TRBV5-1	NA	TGCGCCAGCAGCTACGATCCCGGGACAGGGGACTACGAGCAGTACTTC	CASSYDPGTGDYEQYF
TRBD1	TRBJ1-1	TRBV5-4	NA	TGTGCCAGCAGCCCGGGACAGGGGGCTGGCTTCCCTGAAGCTTTCTTT	CASSPGQGAGFPEAFF
NA	TRBJ2-5	TRBV12-5	NA	TGTGCTAGTGGTTTGAACAACCAAGAGACCCAGTACTTC	CASGLNNQETQYF